These 3 T cell receptor beta chains originate from one sample sequenced in a study of T cells expressing NK-cell markers. Following a re-call of the 5' RACE reads, TCRdb has one entry per CDR3 protein and lacks DNA. The table for this sample gives 550,000 or so distinct CDR3 sequences. The source material was blood T cells: a sorted CD56 or NKG2C T cell subset, CD4+ or CD8+ T cells, or bulk PBMC T cells (not recorded which). The receptors were gathered from a man aged 18 to 29 in good health.

The V gene is TRBV4-2, the J gene TRBJ2-7; TCRdb selects TRBD1, and the lack of DNA leaves this call unchecked. The germline CDR1 and CDR2 sequences are LGHNA and YNFKEQ. The CDR3 contains 14 residues. The CDR3 is CASSRGQGTYEQYF.

The J gene is TRBJ2-5, the V gene TRBV20-1; there is no DNA to check the TCRdb D call of TRBD1. The CDR3 has 15 residues. The germline gives CDR1 DFQATT, CDR2 SNEGSKA (reference sequence). The CDR3 region is CSARDPGSRRGIQYF.

This chain links TRBV18 with TRBJ2-1; TCRdb's assignment of TRBD2 cannot be checked, as there is no DNA. This CDR3 comprises 16 residues. Germline loops: CDR1 KGHSH, CDR2 LQKENI. CDR3 sequence reads: CASSPTAGGRTLEQFF.